A selection of T cell receptor beta chains follows, all from one sample in a study of T cells in Graves' hyperthyroidism and ophthalmopathy. One entry per CDR3 protein results from TCRdb running MiXCR on the multiplex PCR reads. The sample has under 250,000 distinct CDR3 sequences, roughly 22% seen once. Sequencing was carried out using blood. The receptors originated from a woman between 35 and 50 years old with Graves' ophthalmopathy. Both conserved end residues are part of each CDR3. Each record gives: D gene, V gene, J gene, clone size, CDR3 protein, CDR3 DNA. The D gene is left open where the match is weak. Clone size appears in some rows only: once, few, many, or a class for an expanded clone.

.	TRBV27	TRBJ1-3	many	CASSPQGPGNTIYF	TGTGCCAGCAGTCCCCAGGGGCCTGGAAACACCATATATTTT
.	TRBV4-1	TRBJ2-5	many	CASSQVGTGTETQYF	TGCGCCAGCAGCCAAGTGGGCACAGGGACAGAGACCCAGTACTTC
.	TRBV6-2/TRBV6-3	TRBJ2-7	.	CATLRLQDTYEQYF	TGTGCCACCCTCCGACTACAGGACACCTACGAGCAGTACTTC
.	TRBV19	TRBJ2-2	few	CASPPKGTNTGELFF	TGTGCCAGTCCCCCCAAGGGGACGAACACCGGGGAGCTGTTTTTT
.	TRBV29-1	TRBJ1-1	many	CSGQAMNTEAFF	TGCAGCGGACAGGCTATGAACACTGAAGCTTTCTTT
.	TRBV28	TRBJ2-7	once	CASSFGRASYEQYF	TGTGCCAGCAGTTTTGGCAGGGCTTCCTACGAGCAGTACTTC
TRBD2	TRBV6-1	TRBJ2-5	few	CASRGTSGQETQYF	TGTGCCAGCAGGGGGACTAGCGGGCAAGAGACCCAGTACTTC
.	TRBV9	TRBJ1-1	many	CASSDGWGTNTEAFF	TGTGCCAGCAGCGACGGGTGGGGGACGAACACTGAAGCTTTCTTT
TRBD1	TRBV19	TRBJ2-5	many	CASSIGTGDRKTQYF	TGTGCCAGTAGTATAGGGACAGGGGATAGAAAGACCCAGTACTTC
TRBD2	TRBV12-3/TRBV12-4	TRBJ2-7	.	CASSPELAGAYEQYF	TGTGCCAGCAGCCCCGAGCTAGCGGGAGCCTACGAGCAGTACTTC
.	TRBV30	TRBJ1-2	many	CAWTGMAELYGYTF	TGTGCCTGGACGGGAATGGCGGAACTTTATGGCTACACCTTC
.	TRBV20-1	TRBJ2-7	many	CSASVGSSGYEQYF	TGCAGTGCTAGTGTGGGAAGTTCAGGCTACGAGCAGTACTTC
TRBD1	TRBV27	TRBJ1-1	many	CASITRTGDYHTEAFF	TGTGCCAGCATCACCCGGACAGGGGATTACCACACTGAAGCTTTCTTT
.	TRBV30	TRBJ1-2	many	CAWSVPGGYGYTF	TGTGCCTGGAGTGTGCCGGGGGGCTATGGCTACACCTTC
TRBD2	TRBV10-3	TRBJ2-7	many	CAAGGNEQYF	TGTGCGGCGGGGGGGAACGAGCAGTACTTC
.	TRBV2	TRBJ1-1	many	CASTIPVGDTEAFF	TGTGCCAGCACTATCCCCGTGGGGGACACTGAAGCTTTCTTT